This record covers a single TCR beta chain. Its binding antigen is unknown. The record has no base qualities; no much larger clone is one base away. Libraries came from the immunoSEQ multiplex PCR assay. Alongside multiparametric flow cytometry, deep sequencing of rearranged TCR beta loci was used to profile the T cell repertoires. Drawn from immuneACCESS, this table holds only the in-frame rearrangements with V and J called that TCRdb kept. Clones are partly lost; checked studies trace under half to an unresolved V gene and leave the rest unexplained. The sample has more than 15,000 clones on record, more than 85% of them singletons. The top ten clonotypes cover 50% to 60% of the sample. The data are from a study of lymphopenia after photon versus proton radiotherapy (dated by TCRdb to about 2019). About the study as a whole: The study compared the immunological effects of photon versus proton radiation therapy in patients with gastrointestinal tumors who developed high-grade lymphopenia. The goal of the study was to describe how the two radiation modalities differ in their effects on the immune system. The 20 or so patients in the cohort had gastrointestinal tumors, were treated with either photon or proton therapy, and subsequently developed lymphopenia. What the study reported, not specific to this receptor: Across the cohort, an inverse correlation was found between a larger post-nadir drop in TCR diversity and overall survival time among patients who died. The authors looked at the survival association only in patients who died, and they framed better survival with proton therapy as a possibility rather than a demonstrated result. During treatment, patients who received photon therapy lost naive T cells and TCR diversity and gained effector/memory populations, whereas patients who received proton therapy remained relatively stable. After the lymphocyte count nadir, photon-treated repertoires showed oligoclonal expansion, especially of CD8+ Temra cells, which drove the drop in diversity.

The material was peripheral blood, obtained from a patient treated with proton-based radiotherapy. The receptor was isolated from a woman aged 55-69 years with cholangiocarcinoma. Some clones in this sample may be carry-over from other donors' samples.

The DNA sequence follows: TGCGCCAGCAGCCGGGCTCGGGGTTACACTGAAGCTTTCTTT. It translates as CASSRARGYTEAFF. The sequence joins TRBV4-3 to TRBJ1-1; no D gene can be assigned with confidence. The CDR3 spans 14 residues, from the cysteine through the phenylalanine. The CDR3 DNA has 42 bases and is translated from base 1. V lost 4 bases and J lost 3 bases; the stretch between them is 12 bases long. CDR1 LGHNA and CDR2 YSLEER are derived from the germline V gene.